The 25 T cell receptor beta chains listed next were all sequenced from one sample in a study of T cells in Graves' hyperthyroidism and ophthalmopathy. Authors of the study amplified TCR beta CDR3 regions from RNA transcripts. The HTBI primer set served for first-round RT-PCR of the TCR CDR3. TCRdb itself ran the multiplex PCR reads through MiXCR, one entry per CDR3 protein. Of fewer than 250,000 distinct CDR3 sequences listed, about 17% are singletons. Sequencing was performed on blood. The receptors come from a young woman with Graves' ophthalmopathy.

This clonotype was recorded many times. The chain has TRBV10-3 and TRBJ2-7; D is uncertain. This CDR3 is 14 amino acids long. V gave up 4 bases and J gave up 2 bases, with 12 bases separating them. From germline, CDR1 is ENHRY and CDR2 SYGVKD. CDR3 sequence reads: CAISVGPQTYEQYF. The CDR3, as DNA: TGTGCCATCAGTGTGGGCCCCCAAACCTACGAGCAGTACTTC.

This clonotype was recorded at least ten times. V is TRBV5-1 and J is TRBJ2-3, with 9 bases identical to TRBD2. Trimming at V came to 3 bases and at J to 6 bases, leaving 8 bases not matched to a gene. The CDR3 covers 15 residues. Germline loops: CDR1 SGHRS, CDR2 YFSETQ. The CDR3 is CASSWIAGDADTQYF. In DNA, the CDR3 is TGCGCCAGCAGCTGGATAGCGGGGGATGCGGATACGCAGTATTTT. The whole variable domain, remainder taken from reference TRBV5-1 and TRBJ2-3, is KAGVTQTPRYLIKTRGQQVTLSCSPISGHRSVSWYQQTPGQGLQFLFEYFSETQRNKGNFPGRFSGRQFSNSRSEMNVSTLELGDSALYLCASSWIAGDADTQYFGPGTRLTVL.

Ten or more counts support this clonotype. CDR3 in amino acids: CAWSVSGLSYEQYF. DNA of the CDR3: TGTGCCTGGAGTGTGTCAGGGCTCTCCTACGAGCAGTACTTC. This chain connects TRBV30 to TRBJ2-7; possibly TRBD1 for D (5 bases). V dropped 0 bases and J dropped 0 bases, with 9 bases sitting between them. CDR1 and CDR2 from the germline V gene are GTSNPN and SVGIG (reference sequence). The CDR3 loop spans 14 amino acids.

This clonotype has just one count. This sequence joins TRBV5-1 and TRBJ1-4, with D tentatively TRBD1 (5 bases). V lost 4 bases and J 7 bases, leaving 14 bases between the germline ends. Looked up from germline, CDR1 is SGHRS and CDR2 is YFSETQ. There are 14 residues in the CDR3. The DNA for the CDR3 is TGCGCCAGCAGCCTCCGGAGGGGCGGTGAAAAACTGTTTTTT. Residues: CASSLRRGGEKLFF. Drawing the rest from reference TRBV5-1 and TRBJ1-4, the complete variable domain is KAGVTQTPRYLIKTRGQQVTLSCSPISGHRSVSWYQQTPGQGLQFLFEYFSETQRNKGNFPGRFSGRQFSNSRSEMNVSTLELGDSALYLCASSLRRGGEKLFFGSGTQLSVL.

This clonotype was counted many times. The V call is TRBV11-3, the J call TRBJ2-1, with TRBD2 matching over 7 bases. CDR3 length: 17 residues. The V gene's germline CDR1 is SGHNT and CDR2 YENEEA. J gave up 5 bases and V 5 bases, and 15 bases lay outside the gene matches. The CDR3 protein is CASSKGRPGGADNEQFF. CDR3 bases: TGTGCCAGCAGCAAGGGCCGCCCGGGAGGAGCGGACAATGAGCAGTTCTTC. Using reference TRBV11-3 and TRBJ2-1 for the parts outside the CDR3, the full variable domain is EAGVVQSPRYKIIEKKQPVAFWCNPISGHNTLYWYLQNLGQGPELLIRYENEEAVDDSQLPKDRFSAERLKGVDSTLKIQPAELGDSAVYLCASSKGRPGGADNEQFFGPGTRLTVL.

This clonotype was detected many times. The rearrangement joins TRBV28 to TRBJ2-3, with 7 bases fitting TRBD1. Germline CDR1 and CDR2: MDHEN and SYDVKM. CDR3 length: 14 residues. Trimming removed 2 bases from V and 8 bases from J; junction bases left unmatched: 7. The CDR3 loop is CASSLGGNRGTQYF. CDR3 DNA sequence: TGTGCCAGCAGTTTAGGGGGTAACAGGGGTACGCAGTATTTT. The full variable domain, completed using reference TRBV28 and TRBJ2-3, is DVKVTQSSRYLVKRTGEKVFLECVQDMDHENMFWYRQDPGLGLRLIYFSYDVKMKEKGDIPEGYSVSREKKERFSLILESASTNQTSMYLCASSLGGNRGTQYFGPGTRLTVL.

Remarks on this clonotype: At one of its ends the junction is not consistent with the germline gene, which may arise from a read error. The DNA for the CDR3 is TGCGGTGCTCCTGGGGTCTACACTGAAGCTTTCTTT. Residues: CGAPGVYTEAFF. The chain is built from TRBV20-1 and TRBJ1-1, with unresolved D. Germline CDR1 and CDR2: DFQATT and SNEGSKA (reference sequence). The CDR3 is made up of 12 amino acids.

This clonotype was recorded many times. The genes are TRBV5-1 and TRBJ2-1; the D is unclear. V lost 7 bases, J lost 7 bases, and 24 bases lay in between. Germline V lookup: CDR1 SGHRS, CDR2 YFSETQ. CDR3 length: 16 amino acids. CDR3 loop: CASHRAVSEMGNEQFF. The CDR3 DNA follows: TGCGCCAGCCACCGCGCGGTCAGCGAGATGGGGAATGAGCAGTTCTTC.

This clonotype was seen many times. CDR3 DNA sequence: TGTGCCAGCAGTGAATGGGGGACGGCCGGGGAGCTGTTTTTT. Translating it yields CASSEWGTAGELFF. V usage is TRBV2 and J usage is TRBJ2-2; either TRBD1 or TRBD2 may supply D (5 bases each). This CDR3 spans 14 amino acids. The V end was cut by 2 bases, the J end by 6 bases, with 10 bases between. CDR1 and CDR2 (germline): SNHLY, FYNNEI.

This clonotype was recorded many times. The chain carries TRBV3-1 and TRBJ2-7, with D hard to call. This CDR3 has 14 residues. The germline gives CDR1 LGHDT, CDR2 YNNKEL (reference sequence). Deletions cut 1 base from V and 7 bases from J, with 14 bases between. The CDR3 reads CASSQAATSREQYF. CDR3 DNA: TGTGCCAGCAGCCAAGCCGCTACTTCTCGGGAGCAGTACTTC.

This clonotype showed up many times. V gene TRBV7-2 combines with J gene TRBJ2-1, with D possibly being TRBD1 (6 bases). The CDR3 loop spans 15 amino acids. Trimming shortened V by 8 bases and J by 6 bases, and 20 bases separated the two germline ends. The germline V gene has CDR1 SGHTA and CDR2 FQGNSA. Here the CDR3 DNA reads TGTGCCAGCTCCTTACAGGGTCCGGCGGGCAATGAGCAGTTCTTC. Its translation is CASSLQGPAGNEQFF.

This clonotype was observed a handful of times. The genes are TRBV4-2 and TRBJ2-1; 12 nucleotides line up with TRBD1. This CDR3 has 15 residues. The junction had 7 bases not matched to a gene; V was cut back by 4 bases and J by 9 bases. In germline, CDR1 is LGHNA, CDR2 YNFKEQ. The CDR3 DNA reads TGTGCCAGCAGCCCGCGGGACAGGGGGCAAAGTGAGCAGTTCTTC. It is translated as CASSPRDRGQSEQFF.

Ten or more counts support this clonotype. J is TRBJ2-7 and V is TRBV3-1, with 9 bases fitting TRBD1. The germline gives CDR1 LGHDT, CDR2 YNNKEL (reference sequence). V lost 6 bases and J lost 5; bases outside the gene matches: 8. The CDR3 runs 14 residues. CDR3 nucleotides: TGTGCCAGCAGGAGCGGGACAGGGTACAACGAGCAGTACTTC. It codes for CASRSGTGYNEQYF.

This clonotype occurred many times. This rearrangement joins TRBV10-3 to TRBJ1-5, with a possible D match to TRBD1 (6 bases). The V gene's germline CDR1 is ENHRY and CDR2 SYGVKD. V was clipped by 2 bases and J by 6 bases, with 11 bases between them. The CDR3 has 14 amino acids. The CDR3 DNA sequence: TGTGCCATCAGTGAGGAAAGGGGGGCTCAGCCCCAGCATTTT. Its protein is CAISEERGAQPQHF.

The V gene is TRBV24-1, the J gene TRBJ2-1, with D perhaps being TRBD1 or TRBD2 (5 bases each). With 5 bases removed from V and 7 bases from J, the gap between germline ends came to 23 bases. This CDR3 is built from 17 residues. Germline CDR1 and CDR2: KGHDR and SFDVKD. The CDR3 coding sequence is TGTGCCACCAGTGTGGTCCCCAGAGGGGCCTCCAGGAATGAGCAGTTCTTC. Amino acids: CATSVVPRGASRNEQFF.

This clonotype was seen ten or more times. V and J are TRBV5-1 and TRBJ2-2, with 9 nucleotides matching TRBD1. From germline, CDR1 is SGHRS and CDR2 YFSETQ. The CDR3 extends over 15 amino acids. With V trimmed by 4 bases and J by 5 bases, 6 bases remained unmatched. For the CDR3, the DNA is TGCGCCAGCAGCCCCCGGACAGGGGAAACCGGGGAGCTGTTTTTT. It yields the protein CASSPRTGETGELFF.

This clonotype was seen ten or more times. The chain uses TRBV28 and TRBJ2-5; D is tentatively TRBD1 or TRBD2 (5 bases each). This CDR3 region has 14 residues. The germline V gene encodes CDR1 MDHEN and CDR2 SYDVKM. V lost 4 bases, J lost 1 base, and 10 bases lay in between. The CDR3 DNA follows: TGTGCCAGCAGTTCGGGACCCCCCCAAGAGACCCAGTACTTC. Translation gives CASSSGPPQETQYF.

This clonotype was recorded at least ten times. The rearrangement uses TRBV5-8 and TRBJ1-1, with 7 bases that match TRBD1. Germline assignment: CDR1 SGHTS and CDR2 YDEGEE. V gave up 0 bases and J gave up 0 bases; unmatched junction bases: 5. This CDR3 contains 16 residues. CDR3 nucleotides: TGTGCCAGCAGCTTGGGCTCGGGACAGCTGAACACTGAAGCTTTCTTT. It is translated as CASSLGSGQLNTEAFF.

This clonotype was detected many times. This CDR3 is CASSLSTGSETQYF. CDR3 DNA sequence: TGTGCCAGCAGTCTATCCACGGGTTCGGAGACCCAGTACTTC. The chain is built from TRBV6-1 and TRBJ2-5; D ambiguous. Germline-derived CDR1 and CDR2 are MNHNS and SASEGT. V shed 5 bases and J shed 5 bases, with 15 bases lying between them. CDR3 length: 14 residues.

The table lists this clonotype with many counts. The V call is TRBV6-2 or TRBV6-3, the J call TRBJ1-2; 9 bases are a match to TRBD1. The V gene end was trimmed by 6 bases and the J gene end by 3 bases; junction bases not matched to a gene: 5. Germline V gene lookup returns CDR1 MNHEY and CDR2 SVGEGT. This CDR3 has 14 residues. The CDR3 is CASRGTGGYYGYTF. Written as DNA, the CDR3 is TGTGCCAGCAGAGGAACAGGGGGCTACTATGGCTACACCTTC.

This clonotype was detected ten times or more. This chain joins TRBV4-1 and TRBJ2-1, with 11 bases aligning to TRBD2. The CDR3 loop spans 20 amino acids. J lost 3 bases, V lost 1 base, and 14 bases had no gene match. CDR1 MGHRA and CDR2 YSYEKL come from the germline V gene. The CDR3 reads CASSQASPLLAGALYNEQFF. CDR3 nucleotides: TGCGCCAGCAGCCAAGCTTCGCCATTACTAGCGGGGGCGCTCTACAATGAGCAGTTCTTC.

This clonotype was detected a few times. The chain links TRBV6-1 to TRBJ2-3; perhaps TRBD2 as D (6 bases). This CDR3 comprises 15 residues. Germline V CDR1 and CDR2: MNHNS, SASEGT. V lost 6 bases to trimming and J lost 1 base, with 14 bases between them. The CDR3 loop is CASSPPERGTDTQYF. CDR3 nucleotides: TGTGCCAGCAGCCCCCCAGAGCGGGGCACAGATACGCAGTATTTT.

The chain couples TRBV7-6 to TRBJ2-5; D is undetermined. The CDR3 length is 11 residues. Germline V gene data show CDR1 as SGHVS and CDR2 as FNYEAQ. V was cut by 5 bases and J by 5 bases, with 6 bases left in between. The CDR3 sequence: CASSGSETQYF. The CDR3 DNA is TGTGCCAGCAGCGGATCCGAGACCCAGTACTTC.

This clonotype came up many times. The V call is TRBV10-3, the J call TRBJ1-1; maybe TRBD1 (6 bases). The germline CDR1 and CDR2 sequences are ENHRY and SYGVKD. Trimming stripped 0 bases from V and 6 bases from J, with 8 bases between. This CDR3 is 13 amino acids long. CDR3 in amino acids: CAISESGAAEAFF. The DNA of the CDR3 is TGTGCCATCAGTGAGTCGGGGGCTGCTGAAGCTTTCTTT.

This clonotype has only a few counts. J is TRBJ1-5 and V is TRBV6-2 or TRBV6-3; D ambiguous. Germline loops: CDR1 MNHEY, CDR2 SVGEGT. With 5 bases removed from V and 6 bases from J, the gap between germline ends came to 14 bases. The CDR3 length is 14 residues. CDR3 nucleotides: TGTGCCAGCAGTCCGGAGGGTGTGAGTCAGCCCCAGCATTTT. It is translated as CASSPEGVSQPQHF.